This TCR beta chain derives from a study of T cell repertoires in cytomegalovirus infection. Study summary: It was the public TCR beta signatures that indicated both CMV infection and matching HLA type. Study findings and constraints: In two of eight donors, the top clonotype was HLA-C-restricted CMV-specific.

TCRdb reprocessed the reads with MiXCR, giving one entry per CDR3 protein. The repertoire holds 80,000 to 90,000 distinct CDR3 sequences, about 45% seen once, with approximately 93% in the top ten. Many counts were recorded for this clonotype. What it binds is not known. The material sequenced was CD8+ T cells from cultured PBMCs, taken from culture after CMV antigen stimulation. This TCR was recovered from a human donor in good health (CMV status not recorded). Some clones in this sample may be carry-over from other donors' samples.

CDR3 nucleotide sequence: TGTGCCAGCAGCTTAGTGAGCGGGGGGGCACCAGATACGCAGTATTTT. Translation: CASSLVSGGAPDTQYF. The rearrangement uses TRBV7-2 and TRBJ2-3; 10 positions match TRBD2. This CDR3 contains 16 residues. V lost 1 base to trimming and J lost 4 bases; unmatched junction nucleotides: 5. Germline CDR1 and CDR2: SGHTA and FQGNSA.